This T cell receptor (beta chain) was documented in a study of cytomegalovirus exposure and HLA in healthy donors. As for the study in general: Most genotyped donors, 65% to 90% of roughly 400, had Caucasian-associated genetic ancestry.

This clone was seen more than once but under ten times. Its antigen is unknown. Germline V CDR1 and CDR2: KGHSH, LQKENI. V lost 2 bases and J 4 bases, leaving 15 bases between the germline ends. The CDR3 is 15 residues long. The study's findings and limits: In a later analysis, HLA-associated TCR beta chains were more clonally expanded than equally common others. Owing to their indistinguishability, certain V segments, notably TRBV6-2 and TRBV6-3, were excluded.

Primers for the PCR totalled 60 Vbeta and 13 Jbeta. TCRdb's table, derived via immunoSEQ multiplex PCR, lists solely in-frame clones and lacks some. The sample consists of roughly 160,000 clones, over 80% of them appearing once. The receptor's source is a boy aged 2-15 years in good health and CMV-seronegative. The sequenced sample consisted of PBMCs. V and J are TRBV18 and TRBJ2-7; D not resolved. CDR3 residues: CASSPRPSALYEQYF. CDR3 in DNA: TGTGCCAGCTCACCAAGGCCAAGCGCCCTATACGAGCAGTACTTC.